Presented here are 9 T cell receptor beta chains from one specimen sequenced in a study of T cells in Graves' hyperthyroidism and ophthalmopathy. Researchers took RNA transcripts and amplified the TCR beta CDR3 regions from them. Using the HTBI primer set, a first-round RT-PCR was run on the TCR CDR3. TCRdb analysed the multiplex PCR reads with MiXCR anew, one entry per CDR3 protein. The table lists a few hundred thousand distinct CDR3 sequences, 15% to 17% of them singletons. Source material: blood. These receptors were obtained from a woman in her 30s with Graves' hyperthyroidism.

In its sample, this clonotype was seen a few times. V and J are TRBV5-1 and TRBJ1-6, with 7 bases identical to TRBD1. CDR1 is SGHRS, CDR2 YFSETQ, per germline. V trimming: 1 base; J trimming: 7 bases; junction bases outside the gene matches: 5. The CDR3 extends over 15 amino acids. The CDR3 region is CASSLTRQGNSPLHF. DNA of the CDR3: TGCGCCAGCAGCTTGACGCGACAGGGAAATTCACCCCTCCACTTT.

To note about this clonotype: A much larger clonotype is one base distant, so this may be a read error. V and J are TRBV20-1 and TRBJ2-7, with 10 nucleotides matching TRBD2. The CDR3 runs 13 residues. The germline CDR1 and CDR2 sequences are DFQATT and SNEGSKA (reference sequence). Trimming took 5 bases from V and 0 from J; bases not matched to a gene: 1. CDR3 DNA: TGCAGTGCTGCTAGCGGGAGCTCCTACGAGCAGTACTTC. Amino acids: CSAASGSSYEQYF.

This clonotype was picked up many times. This chain joins TRBV2 and TRBJ2-1; 9 nucleotides match TRBD1. J lost 5 bases, V lost 10 bases, and 9 bases had no gene match. This CDR3 region has 14 residues. Germline values: CDR1 SNHLY, CDR2 FYNNEI. CDR3 sequence: CAITGGISNNEQFF. The CDR3 DNA reads TGTGCCATCACAGGGGGCATTTCGAACAATGAGCAGTTCTTC. Full variable domain (remainder filled in from reference TRBV2 and TRBJ2-1): EPEVTQTPSHQVTQMGQEVILRCVPISNHLYFYWYRQILGQKVEFLVSFYNNEISEKSEIFDDQFSVERPDGSNFTLKIRSTKLEDSAMYFCAITGGISNNEQFFGPGTRLTVL.

This clonotype was counted ten times or more. CDR3 amino acids: CSASGPMTSYEQYF. In nucleotides, the CDR3 is TGCAGTGCTTCGGGACCGATGACTTCCTACGAGCAGTACTTC. The chain combines TRBV20-1 with TRBJ2-7; D possibly uses TRBD1 or TRBD2 (5 bases each). The germline V gene has CDR1 DFQATT and CDR2 SNEGSKA (reference sequence). V gave up 5 bases and J gave up 1 base, with 15 bases separating them. The CDR3 loop spans 14 amino acids.

In this sample, this clonotype turned up many times. This chain uses TRBV10-3 with TRBJ2-7, with a possible D match to TRBD1 (7 bases). The germline V and J ends were trimmed by 6 bases and 1 base, with 16 bases remaining between them. Germline values: CDR1 ENHRY, CDR2 SYGVKD. The CDR3 has 15 residues. The CDR3 bases are TGTGCCATCAGCCAGGGGGGACAGCCTTCCTACGAGCAGTACTTC. Residues: CAISQGGQPSYEQYF.

This clonotype was picked up many times. The chain has TRBV12-3 or TRBV12-4 and TRBJ1-5, with unresolved D. The V gene lost 10 bases and the J gene lost 0 bases, with 13 bases spanning the gap. The CDR3 totals 14 residues. The CDR3 DNA reads TGTGCCACCTCAGAGACTTATAGCAATCAGCCCCAGCATTTT. This sequence encodes CATSETYSNQPQHF.

This clonotype was counted at least ten times. The chain links TRBV7-3 to TRBJ2-2; D remains unclear. The CDR3 length is 13 residues. The germline V and J ends were trimmed by 3 bases and 2 bases, with 4 bases remaining between them. The germline V gene has CDR1 SGHTA and CDR2 FQGTGA. In DNA form, the CDR3 reads TGTGCCAGCAGCTTGGACAACACCGGGGAGCTGTTTTTT. Protein sequence: CASSLDNTGELFF.

This clonotype was detected only a few times. The chain recombines TRBV5-1 with TRBJ2-1, with 12 bases aligning to TRBD2. The V gene end was trimmed by 0 bases and the J gene end by 0 bases; junction bases not matched to a gene: 4. The CDR3 has 18 amino acids. Germline lookup yields CDR1 SGHRS and CDR2 YFSETQ. The CDR3 DNA reads as TGCGCCAGCAGCTTGGTTGGACTAGCGGGACACTCCTACAATGAGCAGTTCTTC. Its translation is CASSLVGLAGHSYNEQFF.

This clonotype was counted many times. The chain is built from TRBV24-1 and TRBJ2-3; 10 bases fit TRBD2. The CDR3 extends over 19 amino acids. CDR1 KGHDR and CDR2 SFDVKD come from the germline V gene. With V trimmed by 5 bases and J by 3 bases, 16 bases remained unmatched. The CDR3 DNA is TGTGCCACCAGTGTTAAGTCCATCCTAGCGGGAGAAAAAACAGATACGCAGTATTTT. Translated, it gives CATSVKSILAGEKTDTQYF.